Listed here are 3 T cell receptor beta chains from one sample, sequenced in a study of molecular identifiers for immune sequencing clone quantification. TCRdb ran MiXCR on the PCR reads and lists one entry per CDR3 protein. The sample carries around 460,000 distinct CDR3 sequences, 25% recorded once. The sample was naive CD8+ T cells from blood, with Jurkat cell RNA spiked in. Subset of the sample: FACS-sorted CD8+CD4-CCR7+CD45RA+ naive T cells. The receptors originated from a human donor in good health. Some libraries in this study had Jurkat cell RNA spiked in.

As regards this clonotype: A read error may explain this, as a much larger clone is one base away. The CDR3 nucleotides read TGCAGCGTTGGAGGGGGGACCTTCATGAACACTGAAGCTTTCTTT. Protein sequence: CSVGGGTFMNTEAFF. The V call is TRBV29-1, the J call TRBJ1-1; TRBD1 might be the D (6 bases). Germline V CDR1 and CDR2: SQVTM, ANQGSEA. Trimming took 4 bases from V and 0 from J, leaving 15 bases between them. This CDR3 comprises 15 residues.

For this clonotype: As the CDR3 is not closed by the conserved phenylalanine or tryptophan, this likely results from a read error. This chain joins TRBV12-3 or TRBV12-4 and TRBJ2-3; 12 bases line up with TRBD2. CDR3 length: 14 residues. The V segment lost 6 bases and the J segment 5 bases; nucleotides outside the gene matches: 3. CDR3 in DNA: TGTGCCAGCAGATGGACTAGCGGGATAGATACGCAGTATTAT. Translating it yields CASRWTSGIDTQYY.

The table lists this clonotype with a few counts. The J gene is TRBJ1-3, the V gene TRBV12-5; D perhaps matches TRBD1 (5 bases). V lost 7 bases and J 3 bases, leaving 16 bases between the germline ends. Germline loops: CDR1 LGHNT, CDR2 FRNRAP. This CDR3 has 15 residues. The CDR3 protein is CASARGDSGGNTIYF. CDR3 DNA sequence: TGTGCTAGTGCCCGAGGAGACAGCGGTGGAAACACCATATATTTT. Looking up the rest from reference TRBV12-5 and TRBJ1-3 gives the full variable domain: DARVTQTPRHKVTEMGQEVTMRCQPILGHNTVFWYRQTMMQGLELLAYFRNRAPLDDSGMPKDRFSAEMPDATLATLKIQPSEPRDSAVYFCASARGDSGGNTIYFGEGSWLTVV.